These 20 T cell receptor beta chains were all obtained from the same sample, sequenced in a study of blood T cell repertoires in COVID-19. Sequencing was performed with immunoSEQ multiplex PCR; in TCRdb, only in-frame clones are kept and a portion is missing. This table has about 380,000 clones, 85% to 90% appearing once. Sequencing was done on a sample of peripheral blood. The source of these receptors is a man younger than 35 with active or convalescent COVID-19.

The rearrangement uses TRBV3-1 (or the pseudogene TRBV3-2) and TRBJ2-3; 9 positions agree with TRBD1. CDR3 length: 16 residues. V was pared by 6 bases and J by 5 bases, with 12 bases of the junction left unmatched. Looked up from germline, CDR1 is LGHDT and CDR2 is YNNKEL (reference sequence). The CDR3 DNA follows: TGTGCCAGCAGGACCGGGACAGGGATCGGGGAAGATACGCAGTATTTT. The encoded protein is CASRTGTGIGEDTQYF.

V usage is TRBV19 and J usage is TRBJ2-3; 8 bases map to TRBD1. CDR1 and CDR2 from the germline V gene are LNHDA and SQIVND (reference sequence). J was trimmed by 1 base and V by 3 bases; bases with no gene match: 3. The CDR3 loop spans 15 amino acids. The CDR3 sequence is CASSIVTGGTDTQYF. The CDR3 DNA reads TGTGCCAGTAGTATTGTGACAGGGGGCACAGATACGCAGTATTTT.

The chain has TRBV6-5 and TRBJ1-5, with TRBD1 matching over 9 bases. The CDR3 extends over 15 amino acids. Germline trimming cut 6 bases from V and 1 base from J; bases unmatched to any gene: 4. Germline V gene sequence: CDR1 MNHEY, CDR2 SVGAGI. CDR3 nucleotide sequence: TGTGCCAGCAGCCGCGACAGGGGGAGCAATCAGCCCCAGCATTTT. This translates into CASSRDRGSNQPQHF.

This clone has a single count. Written as DNA, the CDR3 is TGCAGTGCCAGTTGGACTAGCGGGGGGGCGTCTGTAGATACGCAGTATTTT. Its protein is CSASWTSGGASVDTQYF. The rearrangement joins TRBV20-1 to TRBJ2-3, with TRBD2 identical over 15 bases. The ends lost 6 bases at V and 5 bases at J; junction bases unmatched: 12. Per germline, CDR1 DFQATT and CDR2 SNEGSKA (reference sequence). The CDR3 length is 17 residues.

The chain joins TRBV4-1 to TRBJ2-2; D might be TRBD2 (6 bases). This CDR3 has 16 amino acids. Germline V gene sequence: CDR1 MGHRA, CDR2 YSYEKL. V lost 7 bases and J 5 bases, leaving 20 bases between the germline ends. The CDR3 reads CASTSSEGVITGELFF. The DNA of the CDR3 is TGCGCCAGCACCTCATCGGAGGGTGTAATTACCGGGGAGCTGTTTTTT.

This rearrangement joins TRBV7-2 to TRBJ2-3; 7 bases map to TRBD2. This CDR3 contains 15 residues. Germline trimming cut 7 bases from V and 2 bases from J; bases unmatched to any gene: 9. Germline V lookup: CDR1 SGHTA, CDR2 FQGNSA. This chain's CDR3 is CASTMGGGLTDTQYF. The CDR3 nucleotides are TGTGCCAGCACTATGGGGGGGGGACTCACAGATACGCAGTATTTT.

The V gene is TRBV7-2, the J gene TRBJ1-1, with 7 positions matching TRBD1. The CDR3 has 18 amino acids. Germline CDR1 reads SGHTA; CDR2 reads FQGNSA. V was clipped by 1 base and J by 4 bases; unmatched bases: 15. The CDR3 here is CASSLGSRGVLFGTEAFF. CDR3 DNA: TGTGCCAGCAGCTTAGGTTCCAGGGGGGTCCTGTTCGGCACTGAAGCTTTCTTT.

The rearrangement joins TRBV6-5 to TRBJ2-7; TRBD1 matches 11 bases. V shed 3 bases, J shed 3 bases, and the junction held 7 bases outside the gene matches. The CDR3 has 16 residues. Germline V gives CDR1 MNHEY, CDR2 SVGAGI. CDR3 in DNA: TGTGCCAGCAGTTATACCCGGGACAGGGGGGGCTACGAGCAGTACTTC. This codes for CASSYTRDRGGYEQYF.

V gene TRBV6-2 or TRBV6-3 combines with J gene TRBJ2-2; the match to TRBD1 covers 9 bases. This CDR3 region has 18 residues. Germline loops: CDR1 MNHEY, CDR2 SVGEGT. J gave up 1 base and V 4 bases, and 10 bases lay outside the gene matches. The CDR3 loop is CASSLPGTGNLNTGELFF. The CDR3 DNA reads TGTGCCAGCAGTTTACCCGGGACAGGGAACCTGAACACCGGGGAGCTGTTTTTT.

The rearrangement joins TRBV14 to TRBJ2-1; TRBD2 matches at 10 bases. From germline, CDR1 is SGHDN and CDR2 FVKESK. V shed 0 bases and J 4 bases; nucleotides not matched to a gene: 3. The CDR3 covers 16 residues. The CDR3 DNA sequence: TGTGCCAGCAGCCAAGAAAGGACTAGCGGATACAATGAGCAGTTCTTC. As protein: CASSQERTSGYNEQFF.

This chain joins TRBV4-3 and TRBJ2-3; the match to TRBD2 covers 14 bases. This CDR3 comprises 16 residues. V shed 4 bases, J shed 3 bases, and the junction held 3 bases outside the gene matches. In germline, CDR1 is LGHNA, CDR2 YSLEER. CDR3 DNA sequence: TGCGCCAGCAGCCTTGGGACTAGCGGGAGTACAGATACGCAGTATTTT. Translation gives CASSLGTSGSTDTQYF.

This clone has just one count. The chain employs TRBV24-1 and TRBJ2-1; the match to TRBD2 covers 13 bases. The germline V gene encodes CDR1 KGHDR and CDR2 SFDVKD. The V and J ends lost 3 bases and 6 bases, in that order; junction bases with no gene match: 1. The CDR3 spans 15 residues. CDR3 amino acids: CATSDRTSGSNEQFF. The CDR3 DNA reads as TGTGCCACCAGTGATAGGACTAGCGGGAGCAATGAGCAGTTCTTC.

V and J are TRBV3-1 (or the pseudogene TRBV3-2) and TRBJ1-1, with 8 nucleotides matching TRBD1. Germline loops: CDR1 LGHDT, CDR2 YNNKEL (reference sequence). J gave up 4 bases and V 3 bases, and 4 bases lay outside the gene matches. This CDR3 is built from 14 residues. CDR3 residues: CASSHDRGSTEAFF. CDR3 nucleotides: TGTGCCAGCAGCCACGACAGGGGATCCACTGAAGCTTTCTTT.

This chain's CDR3 is CASSRQGAGNTIYF. CDR3 bases: TGTGCCAGCAGTAGACAGGGGGCTGGAAACACCATATATTTT. V usage is TRBV5-6 and J usage is TRBJ1-3; 9 bases agree with TRBD1. The germline V gene encodes CDR1 SGHDT and CDR2 YYEEEE. With 5 bases clipped from V and 2 bases from J, the junction kept 2 bases outside the gene matches. This CDR3 contains 14 residues.

This clone came up once. V gene TRBV4-1 combines with J gene TRBJ2-4; D is undetermined. CDR3 length equals 15 residues. V lost 0 bases, J lost 1 base, and 7 bases lay in between. Germline assignment: CDR1 MGHRA and CDR2 YSYEKL. The CDR3 nucleotides are TGCGCCAGCAGCCAAGAATTGGCTGCCAAAAACATTCAGTACTTC. Translation: CASSQELAAKNIQYF.

The table lists this clone with a count of one. The chain is built from TRBV6-5 and TRBJ1-2; 7 nucleotides match TRBD1. This CDR3 has 14 residues. The V and J ends lost 5 bases and 6 bases, in that order; junction bases with no gene match: 9. CDR1 MNHEY and CDR2 SVGAGI come from the germline V gene. CDR3 residues: CASSTQGGWDGYTF. The CDR3 nucleotides read TGTGCCAGCAGTACCCAGGGGGGCTGGGATGGCTACACCTTC.

The chain employs TRBV11-2 and TRBJ2-1, with D possibly being TRBD1 (5 bases). The CDR3 sequence is 15 residues long. Trimming took 3 bases from V and 8 from J, leaving 17 bases between them. The germline CDR1 and CDR2 sequences are SGHAT and FQNNGV. CDR3 loop: CASSFPGQSFDEQFF. The CDR3 DNA reads as TGTGCCAGCAGCTTTCCCGGACAAAGCTTCGATGAGCAGTTCTTC. The full variable domain, in which reference TRBV11-2 and TRBJ2-1 provide the parts outside the CDR3, is EAGVAQSPRYKIIEKRQSVAFWCNPISGHATLYWYQQILGQGPKLLIQFQNNGVVDDSQLPKDRFSAERLKGVDSTLKIQPAKLEDSAVYLCASSFPGQSFDEQFFGPGTRLTVL.

CDR3 residues: CASSRGAGVPLNEQYF. DNA of the CDR3: TGTGCCAGCAGTCGTGGTGCGGGAGTCCCCCTTAACGAGCAGTACTTC. V gene TRBV5-5 combines with J gene TRBJ2-7; 7 bases are shared with TRBD2. CDR1 SGHKS and CDR2 YYEKEE come from the germline V gene (reference sequence). The CDR3 has 16 amino acids. Germline trimming cut 5 bases from V and 5 bases from J; bases unmatched to any gene: 16.

The V call is TRBV11-2, the J call TRBJ2-2; no reliable D call. CDR3 length: 15 amino acids. CDR1 is SGHAT, CDR2 FQNNGV, per germline. Trimming pared 1 base from V and 1 base from J, leaving 7 bases between. CDR3 sequence (DNA): TGTGCCAGCAGCTTAGGTGCAGAGAACACCGGGGAGCTGTTTTTT. It codes for CASSLGAENTGELFF.

The chain is built from TRBV6-2 or TRBV6-3 and TRBJ2-7; D is perhaps TRBD1 (6 bases). The CDR3 covers 14 residues. Germline CDR1 MNHEY, CDR2 SVGEGT. Trimming removed 6 bases from V and 2 bases from J, with 14 bases in between. CDR3 nucleotide sequence: TGTGCCAGCAGCACAGACAGGCGTGCCTACGAGCAGTACTTC. Protein sequence: CASSTDRRAYEQYF.